This T cell receptor (beta chain) was profiled in a study of graft-versus-host responses after intestinal transplantation. Study background: Each recipient received a multivisceral, liver-intestinal, or isolated intestinal graft.

Of note for this clone: What it binds is not known.

The CDR3 totals 15 residues. The V end was cut by 4 bases, the J end by 2 bases, with 13 bases between. Germline assignment: CDR1 SGHNT and CDR2 YENEEA. Study results and caveats: Patients with graft-donor T cell macrochimerism had high graft-versus-host to host-versus-graft clonal ratios in allografts. GvH clones turned up in recipient marrow; some had shown up first in ileum or blood.

Clones were sequenced by immunoSEQ multiplex PCR, and TCRdb holds only the in-frame ones, with some missing. Of 75,000 to 95,000 clones in the sample, about 93% were seen once. The clonotype comes from a human donor who received an intestinal transplant. The V gene is TRBV11-3, the J gene TRBJ2-3; D not certain. Sequenced here: unstimulated CD8+ T cells sorted from spleen or lymph node cells, sampled before intestinal transplant. The CDR3 loop is CASSSSATSTDTQYF. CDR3 nucleotides: TGTGCCAGCAGCTCTTCCGCGACATCCACAGATACGCAGTATTTT.